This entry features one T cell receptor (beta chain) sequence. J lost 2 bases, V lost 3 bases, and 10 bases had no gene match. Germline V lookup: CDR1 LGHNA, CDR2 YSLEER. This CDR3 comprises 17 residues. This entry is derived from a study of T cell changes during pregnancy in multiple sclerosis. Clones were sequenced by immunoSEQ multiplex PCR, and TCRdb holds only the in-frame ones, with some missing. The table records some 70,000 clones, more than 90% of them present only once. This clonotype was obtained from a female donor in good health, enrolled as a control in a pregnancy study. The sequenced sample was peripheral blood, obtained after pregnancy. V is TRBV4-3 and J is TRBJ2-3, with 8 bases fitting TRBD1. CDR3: CASSHWRQGTFTDTQYF. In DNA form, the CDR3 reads TGCGCCAGCAGCCATTGGAGACAGGGGACGTTCACAGATACGCAGTATTTT.